What follows are 24 T cell receptor beta chains derived from one specimen sequenced in a study of Ad26.COV2.S vaccination and SARS-CoV-2 variants. Some clones are missing from TCRdb's copy, which holds only in-frame ones; the method was immunoSEQ multiplex PCR. The repertoire consists of fewer than 800,000 clones, with more than 70% occurring once and the leading ten covering about 1.5%. As to treatment: around 19 received Ad26.COV2.S at low or high dose, single or two shots; roughly five received placebo; per-sample allocation not given. Sampling was done on day 63 after the first vaccine or placebo injection. Sequences were derived from peripheral blood, sampled in a trial of Ad26.COV2.S vaccine versus placebo. The origin of the receptors is a person between 18 and 60 years old who received the Ad26.COV2.S COVID-19 vaccine or a placebo.

A note on this clone: Other DNA sequences from this sample encode an identical CDR3 as well. The chain has TRBV5-1 and TRBJ2-6; maybe TRBD1 (6 bases). The CDR3 is 15 residues long. Looked up from germline, CDR1 is SGHRS and CDR2 is YFSETQ. V gave up 0 bases and J gave up 4 bases, with 8 bases separating them. This chain's CDR3 is CASSLGGTGANVLTF. The CDR3 DNA is TGCGCCAGCAGCTTGGGAGGGACAGGGGCCAACGTCCTGACTTTC.

This clone came up once. The chain is built from TRBV7-7 and TRBJ2-5, with D perhaps TRBD1 or TRBD2 (5 bases each). Trimming left V 3 bases short and J 3 bases short, with 14 bases between. Germline values: CDR1 SSHAT, CDR2 FNYEAQ (reference sequence). The CDR3 loop spans 15 amino acids. CDR3 nucleotide sequence: TGTGCCAGCAGCTTCTATCCGGGACCAAAAGAGACCCAGTACTTC. This translates into CASSFYPGPKETQYF.

The chain employs TRBV30 and TRBJ2-1; 11 bases map to TRBD2. V dropped 7 bases and J dropped 4; count of bases not matched to a gene: 3. This CDR3 is 13 amino acids long. Per the germline V gene, CDR1 is GTSNPN and CDR2 is SVGIG (reference sequence). The CDR3 DNA is TGTGCCTCTAGCGGGAGGTCGTACAATGAGCAGTTCTTC. The encoded protein is CASSGRSYNEQFF.

CDR3 region: CATSREGGKGTIYF. The CDR3 nucleotides read TGTGCCACCAGCAGAGAAGGGGGCAAGGGCACCATATATTTT. The V gene is TRBV15, the J gene TRBJ1-3, with 7 nucleotides matching TRBD1. Trimming removed 0 bases from V and 9 bases from J; junction bases left unmatched: 5. The CDR3 contains 14 residues. In germline, CDR1 is LNHNV, CDR2 YYDKDF (reference sequence).

The V call is TRBV18, the J call TRBJ2-1; 9 nucleotides match TRBD1. The germline CDR1 and CDR2 sequences are KGHSH and LQKENI. CDR3 size: 15 residues. With 0 bases clipped from V and 9 bases from J, the junction kept 6 bases outside the gene matches. CDR3 region: CASSPPGTGSREQFF. Here the CDR3 DNA reads TGTGCCAGCTCACCACCGGGGACAGGGAGCCGTGAGCAGTTCTTC. The full variable domain, its missing parts supplied by reference TRBV18 and TRBJ2-1, is NAGVMQNPRHLVRRRGQEARLRCSPMKGHSHVYWYRQLPEEGLKFMVYLQKENIIDESGMPKERFSAEFPKEGPSILRIQQVVRGDSAAYFCASSPPGTGSREQFFGPGTRLTVL.

This rearrangement joins TRBV7-8 to TRBJ1-6; 9 nucleotides line up with TRBD1. The V gene end was trimmed by 1 base and the J gene end by 9 bases; junction bases not matched to a gene: 10. Germline V gives CDR1 SGHVS, CDR2 FQNEAQ. The CDR3 has 17 amino acids. CDR3 sequence reads: CASSLGGVGTGSSPLHF. CDR3 nucleotides: TGTGCCAGCAGCTTAGGAGGCGTCGGGACAGGGAGTTCACCCCTCCACTTT. The entire variable domain, with the rest obtained from reference TRBV7-8 and TRBJ1-6, is as follows: GAGVSQSPRYKVAKRGQDVALRCDPISGHVSLFWYQQALGQGPEFLTYFQNEAQLDKSGLPSDRFFAERPEGSVSTLKIQRTQQEDSAVYLCASSLGGVGTGSSPLHFGNGTRLTVT.

V is TRBV6-5 and J is TRBJ1-1; possibly TRBD1 for D (6 bases). The CDR3 is made up of 13 amino acids. The V gene's germline CDR1 is MNHEY and CDR2 SVGAGI. V lost 2 bases and J 5 bases, leaving 9 bases between the germline ends. The CDR3 spells CASSYGGGTEAFF. In DNA form, the CDR3 reads TGTGCCAGCAGTTACGGAGGGGGTACTGAAGCTTTCTTT.

This clone has just one count. The chain couples TRBV3-1 (or the pseudogene TRBV3-2) to TRBJ1-2; tentative D call: TRBD1 (5 bases). V lost 0 bases and J 1 base, leaving 9 bases between the germline ends. CDR3 length equals 15 residues. CDR1 and CDR2 from the germline V gene are LGHDT and YNNKEL (reference sequence). CDR3 nucleotide sequence: TGTGCCAGCAGCCAAGAACGGGGGATTAACTATGGCTACACCTTC. It codes for CASSQERGINYGYTF.

This rearrangement joins TRBV30 to TRBJ1-5; D not resolved. The germline V and J ends were trimmed by 0 bases and 1 base, with 7 bases remaining between them. There are 14 residues in the CDR3. Germline V gene lookup returns CDR1 GTSNPN and CDR2 SVGIG (reference sequence). CDR3 in amino acids: CAWSVGRSNQPQHF. DNA of the CDR3: TGTGCCTGGAGTGTCGGCAGGAGCAATCAGCCCCAGCATTTT.

This chain joins TRBV4-2 and TRBJ2-2; TRBD1 matches at 11 bases. V gave up 4 bases and J gave up 6 bases; unmatched junction bases: 7. CDR1 and CDR2 (germline): LGHNA, YNFKEQ. The CDR3 has 16 amino acids. The CDR3 protein is CASSPGDRGLSGELFF. DNA for the CDR3: TGTGCCAGCAGCCCTGGGGACAGGGGGTTATCCGGGGAGCTGTTTTTT.

This clone appeared once. The gene calls are TRBV7-2 and TRBJ2-7; TRBD1 matches at 7 bases. Trimming took 3 bases from V and 4 from J; bases not matched to a gene: 15. Germline CDR1 SGHTA, CDR2 FQGNSA. This CDR3 region has 17 residues. The CDR3 DNA follows: TGTGCCAGCAGCTTCGCCCCTTGGCAGGGGGTAGTGTACGAGCAGTACTTC. This codes for CASSFAPWQGVVYEQYF.

The genes are TRBV27 and TRBJ1-6, with TRBD1 identical over 7 bases. The germline gives CDR1 MNHEY, CDR2 SMNVEV (reference sequence). CDR3 length: 15 amino acids. Trimming took 6 bases from V and 3 from J; bases not matched to a gene: 5. The chain's CDR3 is CASSLGQYYNSPLHF. Here the CDR3 DNA reads TGTGCCAGCAGCCTGGGACAGTACTATAATTCACCCCTCCACTTT.

The V gene is TRBV12-3 or TRBV12-4, the J gene TRBJ2-1; no clear D. The CDR3 extends over 12 amino acids. The germline V and J ends were trimmed by 6 bases and 13 bases, with 16 bases remaining between them. CDR3 DNA: TGTGCCAGCAGCCAAACCCTCATACTACAGTTCTTC. Translated: CASSQTLILQFF.

This clone was detected a few times. This chain uses TRBV7-9 with TRBJ1-1, with D unclear. There are 13 residues in the CDR3. V was shortened by 2 bases and J by 1 base, with 5 bases between the two germline ends. Per germline, CDR1 SEHNR and CDR2 FQNEAQ (reference sequence). CDR3 residues: CASSLMENTEAFF. The CDR3 region has the DNA TGTGCCAGCAGCTTAATGGAGAACACTGAAGCTTTCTTT.

The CDR3 sequence is CATEGLAGSGELFF. The CDR3 nucleotides read TGTGCCACCGAGGGACTAGCGGGATCCGGGGAGCTGTTTTTT. V is TRBV24-1 and J is TRBJ2-2, with 13 bases aligning to TRBD2. Per germline, CDR1 KGHDR and CDR2 SFDVKD. The V gene end was trimmed by 9 bases and the J gene end by 6 bases; junction bases not matched to a gene: 3. The CDR3 loop spans 14 amino acids.

The gene calls are TRBV5-1 and TRBJ2-3; 8 nucleotides align to TRBD2. The CDR3 is 17 residues long. Trimming at V came to 1 base and at J to 2 bases, leaving 9 bases not matched to a gene. Germline V gene lookup returns CDR1 SGHRS and CDR2 YFSETQ. The CDR3, as DNA: TGCGCCAGCAGCTTGTCTTCAACTAGCGGAAACACAGATACGCAGTATTTT. It is translated as CASSLSSTSGNTDTQYF.

Notes on this clone: The same CDR3 is also encoded by other DNA sequences in this sample. This chain joins TRBV5-1 and TRBJ1-1, with D unresolved. The CDR3 is made up of 13 amino acids. The germline CDR1 and CDR2 sequences are SGHRS and YFSETQ. Trimming removed 4 bases from V and 1 base from J, with 8 bases in between. CDR3 residues: CASSPGTNTEAFF. The CDR3 coding sequence is TGCGCCAGCAGCCCCGGCACGAACACTGAAGCTTTCTTT.

V usage is TRBV7-9 and J usage is TRBJ2-2; D possibly corresponds to TRBD1 (7 bases). Looked up from germline, CDR1 is SEHNR and CDR2 is FQNEAQ (reference sequence). V gave up 5 bases and J gave up 3 bases, with 16 bases separating them. The CDR3 has 16 amino acids. CDR3 in amino acids: CASSRWRGHDTGELFF. For the CDR3, the DNA is TGTGCCAGCAGCCGGTGGAGGGGGCATGACACCGGGGAGCTGTTTTTT.

The chain employs TRBV5-5 and TRBJ2-7; 7 bases fit TRBD2. The germline gives CDR1 SGHKS, CDR2 YYEKEE (reference sequence). The CDR3 is made up of 14 amino acids. V lost 6 bases, J lost 2 bases, and 8 bases stayed unmatched. The DNA of the CDR3 is TGTGCCAGCACCGCTGTGGGAGGGGCCTACGAGCAGTACTTC. It is translated as CASTAVGGAYEQYF.

V is TRBV24-1 and J is TRBJ1-2; no firm D call. V lost 4 bases and J 7 bases, leaving 12 bases between the germline ends. The CDR3 consists of 13 residues. Germline CDR1 is KGHDR and CDR2 is SFDVKD. CDR3 coding DNA: TGTGCCACCAGTGAGGGTTTGGCCGGTGGCTACACCTTC. Its translation is CATSEGLAGGYTF.

This clone was picked up one time. The chain links TRBV27 to TRBJ2-3; possibly TRBD2 for D (5 bases). Germline CDR1 is MNHEY and CDR2 is SMNVEV (reference sequence). The CDR3 runs to 17 residues. V lost 1 base, J lost 0 bases, and 14 bases lay in between. The CDR3 sequence is CASSLFWTPTSTDTQYF. CDR3 nucleotide sequence: TGTGCCAGCAGTTTATTTTGGACTCCCACTAGCACAGATACGCAGTATTTT.

This clone was seen a handful of times. The chain is built from TRBV23-1 and TRBJ2-2; 12 bases line up with TRBD2. TRBV23-1 is known as an ORF, though its function is uncertain. V was clipped by 2 bases and J by 6 bases; unmatched bases: 19. There are 21 residues in the CDR3. This CDR3 is CASSQPTGASGRAERSGELFF. DNA of the CDR3: TGCGCCAGCAGTCAACCGACGGGGGCTAGCGGGAGGGCCGAGAGGTCCGGGGAGCTGTTTTTT.

The chain carries TRBV7-2 and TRBJ1-5, with 7 positions matching TRBD1. The CDR3 covers 14 residues. The V and J ends lost 6 bases and 5 bases, in that order; junction bases with no gene match: 7. In germline, CDR1 is SGHTA, CDR2 FQGNSA. Written as DNA, the CDR3 is TGTGCCAGCAGTTCCCGACAGGGTGATCAGCCCCAGCATTTT. Its translation is CASSSRQGDQPQHF.

The chain joins TRBV18 to TRBJ2-1; D gene unclear. V lost 6 bases and J 9 bases, leaving 15 bases between the germline ends. The CDR3 covers 13 residues. Germline V gene sequence: CDR1 KGHSH, CDR2 LQKENI. CDR3 nucleotide sequence: TGTGCCAGCTCCCCGCCAGGCGGTTTTGAGCAGTTCTTC. Translating gives CASSPPGGFEQFF. Complete variable domain (other parts from reference TRBV18 and TRBJ2-1): NAGVMQNPRHLVRRRGQEARLRCSPMKGHSHVYWYRQLPEEGLKFMVYLQKENIIDESGMPKERFSAEFPKEGPSILRIQQVVRGDSAAYFCASSPPGGFEQFFGPGTRLTVL.